This note documents a single T cell receptor (beta chain) sequence. The antigen is undetermined. The data were obtained in a study of beta chain features in type 1 diabetes. As for the study in general: The patient and healthy donor groups were comparable for age, gender and cell yields.

Since all of the isolated RNA was reverse transcribed, expressed TCRB transcripts were what got sequenced. Clones were read by immunoSEQ multiplex PCR, and TCRdb kept only the in-frame ones, dropping some. The data hold around 600,000 clones, with over 10% observed a single time. Purity of each sorted population was above 95%. The study's findings and limits: TCRB CDR3s were moderately but significantly shorter in Type 1 diabetes patients in all four CD4+ subsets. In type 1 diabetes patients, VDJ junctions had fewer insertions; deletions at these junctions were more frequent. Patients showed naive, central memory and Treg TCRB repertoires that appeared more similar than those of healthy donors.

The length of the CDR3 is 13 residues. CDR1 SGHTA and CDR2 FQGNSA come from the germline V gene. V was cut by 0 bases and J by 5 bases, with 7 bases left in between. The chain has TRBV7-2 and TRBJ2-5, with D possibly being TRBD1 (6 bases). This sequence was found in a young man with type 1 diabetes. Sequenced: naive CD4+ T cells from blood. CDR3 DNA: TGTGCCAGCAGCTTAGCGGGGGCTGAGACCCAGTACTTC. As protein: CASSLAGAETQYF.